What follows are 4 T cell receptor beta chains derived from one specimen sequenced in a study of cytomegalovirus exposure and HLA in healthy donors. PCR employed 60 Vbeta and 13 Jbeta primers. Assay: immunoSEQ multiplex PCR; the TCRdb copy retains only in-frame clones and omits some. There are over 150,000 clones in the sample; 60% to 85% occur only once, and approximately 1.5% lies in the top ten. The sample comprised PBMCs. Receptor source: a girl aged 5 to 17 in good health and CMV-seropositive.

V is TRBV9 and J is TRBJ2-3; 7 positions agree with TRBD2. The junction had 4 bases not matched to a gene; V was cut back by 0 bases and J by 0 bases. Germline CDR1 is SGDLS and CDR2 is YYNGEE. The CDR3 is 16 residues long. The CDR3 region is CASSVAGRGSTDTQYF. CDR3 sequence (DNA): TGTGCCAGCAGCGTAGCCGGGCGGGGGAGCACAGATACGCAGTATTTT.

This rearrangement joins TRBV4-3 to TRBJ2-3, with D possibly being TRBD2 (5 bases). The V gene lost 1 base and the J gene lost 0 bases, with 11 bases spanning the gap. This CDR3 contains 16 residues. Germline assignment: CDR1 LGHNA and CDR2 YSLEER. In DNA, the CDR3 is TGCGCCAGCAGCCAAGCCGGGGTCACGAGCACAGATACGCAGTATTTT. This sequence encodes CASSQAGVTSTDTQYF.

The J gene is TRBJ2-7, the V gene TRBV5-1, with 9 nucleotides matching TRBD1. J gave up 0 bases and V 3 bases, and 1 base lay outside the gene matches. The CDR3 contains 14 residues. Germline V lookup: CDR1 SGHRS, CDR2 YFSETQ. The CDR3 region has the DNA TGCGCCAGCAGCTCGGGACAGGGCTCCTACGAGCAGTACTTC. Its protein is CASSSGQGSYEQYF.

The rearrangement links TRBV18 to TRBJ2-5; a possible D gene is TRBD2 (6 bases). The CDR3 has 14 amino acids. Germline-derived CDR1 and CDR2 are KGHSH and LQKENI. V shed 0 bases and J shed 4 bases, with 9 bases lying between them. The CDR3 loop is CASSPPGGTETQYF. The CDR3 DNA reads as TGTGCCAGCTCACCACCGGGGGGTACAGAGACCCAGTACTTC.